These T cell receptor beta chains were read from a single sample in a study of T cells in Graves' hyperthyroidism and ophthalmopathy. Via MiXCR, TCRdb re-called the multiplex PCR reads, giving one row per CDR3 protein. The top ten hold around 5.4% of the sample, which has a few hundred thousand distinct CDR3 sequences, approximately 14% seen once. Sequenced sample: blood. Receptors were obtained from a woman in her thirties with Graves' hyperthyroidism that later progressed to Graves' ophthalmopathy. CDR3s include the opening cysteine and the closing phenylalanine or tryptophan. Each record gives: J gene, clone size, D gene, V gene, CDR3 protein, CDR3 DNA. The D gene is left open where the match is weak. Some rows have no size entry. The others give once, few or many, or a class for an expanded clone.

j_call: TRBJ2-1
clone_size: many
d_call: -
v_call: TRBV11-2
cdr3_aa: CASASTGSYNEQFF
cdr3_nt: TGTGCCAGCGCCTCGACTGGATCATACAATGAGCAGTTCTTC

j_call: TRBJ2-5
clone_size: few
d_call: -
v_call: TRBV4-1
cdr3_aa: CASSQDLTETQYF
cdr3_nt: TGCGCCAGCAGCCAAGATCTTACCGAGACCCAGTACTTC

j_call: TRBJ2-3
clone_size: -
d_call: -
v_call: TRBV6-4
cdr3_aa: CASSEVLGQGDTQYF
cdr3_nt: TGTGCCAGCAGTGAGGTCCTAGGCCAAGGAGATACGCAGTATTTT

j_call: TRBJ2-5
clone_size: many
d_call: -
v_call: TRBV15
cdr3_aa: CATSREGTYQETQYF
cdr3_nt: TGTGCCACCAGCAGAGAGGGAACGTACCAAGAGACCCAGTACTTC

j_call: TRBJ1-1
clone_size: -
d_call: -
v_call: TRBV20-1
cdr3_aa: CSASGGRGAFF
cdr3_nt: TGCAGTGCTAGTGGTGGTCGGGGGGCTTTCTTT

j_call: TRBJ1-6
clone_size: -
d_call: TRBD1
v_call: TRBV4-2
cdr3_aa: CASSQDRGINSYNSPLHF
cdr3_nt: TGTGCCAGCAGCCAGGACAGGGGGATAAACTCCTATAATTCACCCCTCCACTTT

j_call: TRBJ2-5
clone_size: -
d_call: -
v_call: TRBV18
cdr3_aa: CASSPRSIQGLQETQYF
cdr3_nt: TGTGCCAGCTCACCACGCTCCATTCAGGGGTTGCAAGAGACCCAGTACTTC

j_call: TRBJ2-7
clone_size: -
d_call: -
v_call: TRBV2
cdr3_aa: CASSEEELTPRGEQYF
cdr3_nt: TGTGCCAGCAGTGAAGAGGAGCTGACTCCCCGGGGCGAGCAGTACTTC

j_call: TRBJ2-7
clone_size: many
d_call: -
v_call: TRBV15
cdr3_aa: CATSRDNTGAREQYF
cdr3_nt: TGTGCCACCAGCAGAGATAATACGGGAGCGCGCGAGCAGTACTTC

j_call: TRBJ1-5
clone_size: many
d_call: -
v_call: TRBV6-2/TRBV6-3
cdr3_aa: CASSYALLGGKPQHF
cdr3_nt: TGTGCCAGCAGTTACGCCCTACTTGGGGGTAAGCCCCAGCATTTT

j_call: TRBJ1-1
clone_size: many
d_call: -
v_call: TRBV27
cdr3_aa: CASSLMKNTEAFF
cdr3_nt: TGTGCCAGCAGTTTGATGAAGAACACTGAAGCTTTCTTT

j_call: TRBJ1-4
clone_size: -
d_call: -
v_call: TRBV20-1
cdr3_aa: CSARKEGEKLFF
cdr3_nt: TGCAGTGCTAGAAAAGAGGGGGAAAAACTGTTTTTT

j_call: TRBJ2-5
clone_size: few
d_call: -
v_call: TRBV20-1
cdr3_aa: CSARDRQGLQETQYF
cdr3_nt: TGCAGTGCTAGAGATAGGCAGGGATTGCAAGAGACCCAGTACTTC

j_call: TRBJ1-1
clone_size: many
d_call: -
v_call: TRBV12-3/TRBV12-4
cdr3_aa: CASRQEPSDTEAFF
cdr3_nt: TGTGCCAGCAGACAGGAGCCTTCGGACACTGAAGCTTTCTTT

j_call: TRBJ2-7
clone_size: -
d_call: TRBD2
v_call: TRBV27
cdr3_aa: CASSPQGLAHYEQYF
cdr3_nt: TGTGCCAGCAGTCCCCAAGGACTAGCGCATTACGAGCAGTACTTC

j_call: TRBJ1-5
clone_size: -
d_call: -
v_call: TRBV12-3/TRBV12-4
cdr3_aa: CASSLGTGGGEPQHF
cdr3_nt: TGTGCCAGCAGTTTAGGTACGGGGGGGGGAGAGCCCCAGCATTTT

j_call: TRBJ1-2
clone_size: many
d_call: TRBD1
v_call: TRBV5-1
cdr3_aa: CASSQGQSTYGYTF
cdr3_nt: TGCGCCAGCAGCCAGGGACAGTCAACCTATGGCTACACCTTC

j_call: TRBJ2-3
clone_size: many
d_call: -
v_call: TRBV24-1
cdr3_aa: CATRGDRDTQYF
cdr3_nt: TGTGCCACCAGGGGAGATCGAGATACGCAGTATTTT

j_call: TRBJ2-5
clone_size: many
d_call: -
v_call: TRBV28
cdr3_aa: CASAPGGGLQETQYF
cdr3_nt: TGTGCCAGCGCCCCTGGGGGGGGCCTCCAAGAGACCCAGTACTTC

j_call: TRBJ2-7
clone_size: -
d_call: -
v_call: TRBV11-2
cdr3_aa: CASSLIERDSHEQYF
cdr3_nt: TGTGCCAGCAGCCTTATCGAGCGGGACAGCCACGAGCAGTACTTC

j_call: TRBJ1-1
clone_size: few
d_call: TRBD1
v_call: TRBV7-9
cdr3_aa: CASSAETGRTEAFF
cdr3_nt: TGTGCCAGCAGCGCCGAGACAGGGAGAACTGAAGCTTTCTTT

j_call: TRBJ2-3
clone_size: few
d_call: -
v_call: TRBV6-5
cdr3_aa: CASISALRTDTQYF
cdr3_nt: TGTGCCAGCATTTCCGCGTTAAGGACAGATACGCAGTATTTT

j_call: TRBJ1-1
clone_size: few
d_call: -
v_call: TRBV27
cdr3_aa: CANSLVLNTEAFF
cdr3_nt: TGTGCCAACAGTTTGGTACTAAACACTGAAGCTTTCTTT

j_call: TRBJ2-7
clone_size: many
d_call: TRBD2
v_call: TRBV7-9
cdr3_aa: CASSPTSASYEQYF
cdr3_nt: TGTGCCAGCAGCCCGACTAGCGCAAGCTACGAGCAGTACTTC

j_call: TRBJ2-7
clone_size: -
d_call: TRBD1
v_call: TRBV30
cdr3_aa: CAWTRGRTGAYEQYF
cdr3_nt: TGTGCCTGGACCCGGGGTCGGACAGGGGCCTACGAGCAGTACTTC

j_call: TRBJ2-2
clone_size: many
d_call: -
v_call: TRBV24-1
cdr3_aa: CATSDSAGNTGELFF
cdr3_nt: TGTGCCACCAGTGATTCTGCAGGGAACACCGGGGAGCTGTTTTTT

j_call: TRBJ2-1
clone_size: -
d_call: -
v_call: TRBV14
cdr3_aa: CASSPGAKTEQFF
cdr3_nt: TGTGCCAGCAGCCCGGGGGCTAAGACTGAGCAGTTCTTC

j_call: TRBJ2-7
clone_size: few
d_call: -
v_call: TRBV11-3
cdr3_aa: CASSLRDTGNYEQYF
cdr3_nt: TGTGCCAGCAGCTTACGGGACACAGGGAACTACGAGCAGTACTTC

j_call: TRBJ2-3
clone_size: few
d_call: TRBD2
v_call: TRBV5-1
cdr3_aa: CASRLTSGTTDTQYF
cdr3_nt: TGCGCCAGCAGGTTGACTAGCGGAACCACAGATACGCAGTATTTT

j_call: TRBJ2-3
clone_size: many
d_call: -
v_call: TRBV2
cdr3_aa: CASSSGTATDTQYF
cdr3_nt: TGTGCCAGCAGTTCCGGGACTGCCACAGATACGCAGTATTTT

j_call: TRBJ1-3
clone_size: -
d_call: -
v_call: TRBV7-9
cdr3_aa: CASSGGPGISGNTIYF
cdr3_nt: TGTGCCAGCAGCGGGGGCCCCGGGATCTCTGGAAACACCATATATTTT

j_call: TRBJ2-7
clone_size: -
d_call: -
v_call: TRBV4-1
cdr3_aa: CASSQERMGISYEQYF
cdr3_nt: TGCGCCAGCAGCCAAGAGCGTATGGGCATCTCCTACGAGCAGTACTTC

j_call: TRBJ2-3
clone_size: many
d_call: TRBD2
v_call: TRBV5-1
cdr3_aa: CASATSGFTDTQYF
cdr3_nt: TGCGCCAGTGCGACTAGCGGGTTCACAGATACGCAGTATTTT

j_call: TRBJ2-7
clone_size: many
d_call: -
v_call: TRBV27
cdr3_aa: CASSTGVKDEQYF
cdr3_nt: TGTGCCAGCAGCACGGGGGTTAAGGACGAGCAGTACTTC

j_call: TRBJ1-2
clone_size: many
d_call: -
v_call: TRBV10-3
cdr3_aa: CAISQGSYGYTF
cdr3_nt: TGTGCCATCTCACAGGGATCCTATGGCTACACCTTC

j_call: TRBJ2-5
clone_size: -
d_call: TRBD2
v_call: TRBV7-2
cdr3_aa: CASSIRLAGATQYF
cdr3_nt: TGTGCCAGCAGCATCCGACTAGCGGGAGCGACCCAGTACTTC

j_call: TRBJ2-2
clone_size: many
d_call: TRBD2
v_call: TRBV11-3
cdr3_aa: CASSQTSGRNSGELFF
cdr3_nt: TGTGCCAGCAGCCAGACTAGCGGGAGGAACTCCGGGGAGCTGTTTTTT

j_call: TRBJ2-3
clone_size: -
d_call: -
v_call: TRBV12-3/TRBV12-4
cdr3_aa: CASSRADTDTQYF
cdr3_nt: TGTGCCAGCAGTCGGGCCGACACAGATACGCAGTATTTT